This T cell receptor (beta chain) was captured in a study of T cell responses to AZD1222 COVID-19 vaccine. The CDR3 contains 14 residues. V shed 3 bases and J shed 5 bases, with 12 bases lying between them. Germline CDR1 and CDR2: KGHDR and SFDVKD. Generated by immunoSEQ multiplex PCR, the TCRdb table keeps only in-frame clones and is missing some. The sample has about 60,000 clones; under 95% are singletons. This receptor was identified in an adult who received the MenACWY meningococcal vaccine as a control. This sequence joins TRBV24-1 and TRBJ2-5; tentative D call: TRBD2 (6 bases). Here the sequenced sample was peripheral blood, taken 28 days after the second dose of the MenACWY control vaccine. CDR3 bases: TGTGCCACCAGTGATCCCTCTGGGGGGGAGACCCAGTACTTC. This translates into CATSDPSGGETQYF.